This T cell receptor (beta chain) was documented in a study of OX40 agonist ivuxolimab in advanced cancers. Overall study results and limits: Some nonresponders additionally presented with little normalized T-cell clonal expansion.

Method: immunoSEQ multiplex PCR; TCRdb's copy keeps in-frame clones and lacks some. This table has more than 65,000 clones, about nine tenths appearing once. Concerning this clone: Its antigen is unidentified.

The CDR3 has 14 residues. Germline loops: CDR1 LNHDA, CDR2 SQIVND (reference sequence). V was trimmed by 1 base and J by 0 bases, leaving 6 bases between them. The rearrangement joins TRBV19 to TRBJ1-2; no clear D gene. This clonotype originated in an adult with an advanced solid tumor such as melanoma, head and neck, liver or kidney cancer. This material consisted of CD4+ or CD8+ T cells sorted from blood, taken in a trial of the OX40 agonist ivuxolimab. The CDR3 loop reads CASSIGLANYGYTF. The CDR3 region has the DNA TGTGCCAGTAGTATAGGGTTAGCTAACTATGGCTACACCTTC.